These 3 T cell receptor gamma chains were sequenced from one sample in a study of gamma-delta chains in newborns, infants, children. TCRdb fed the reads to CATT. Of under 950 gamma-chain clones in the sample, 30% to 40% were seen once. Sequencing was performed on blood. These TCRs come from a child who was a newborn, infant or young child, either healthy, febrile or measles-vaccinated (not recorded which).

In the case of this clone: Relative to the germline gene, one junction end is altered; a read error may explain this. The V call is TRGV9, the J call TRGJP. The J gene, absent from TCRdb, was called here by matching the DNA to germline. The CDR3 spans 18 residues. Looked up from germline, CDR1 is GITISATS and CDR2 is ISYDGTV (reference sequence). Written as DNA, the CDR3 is TGTGCCTCGTGGGAGGTGCAGGGTGAACTGTTGGGCAAAAAAATCAAGGTATTT. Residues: CASWEVQGELLGKKIKVF.

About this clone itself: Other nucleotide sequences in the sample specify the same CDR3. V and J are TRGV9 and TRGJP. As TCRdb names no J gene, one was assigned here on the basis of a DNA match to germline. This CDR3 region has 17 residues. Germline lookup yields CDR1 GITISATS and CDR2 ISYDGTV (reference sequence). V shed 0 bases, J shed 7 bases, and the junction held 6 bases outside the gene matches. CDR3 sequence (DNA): TGTGCCTTGTGGGAGGTGCTGCCCGAGTTGGGCAAAAAAATCAAGGTATTT. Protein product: CALWEVLPELGKKIKVF.

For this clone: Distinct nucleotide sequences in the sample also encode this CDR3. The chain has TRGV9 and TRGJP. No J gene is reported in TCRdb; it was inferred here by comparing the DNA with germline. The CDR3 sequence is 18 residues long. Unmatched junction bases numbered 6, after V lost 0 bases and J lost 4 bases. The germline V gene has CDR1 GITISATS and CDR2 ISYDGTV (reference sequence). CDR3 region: CALWEVKVQELGKKIKVF. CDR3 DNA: TGTGCCTTGTGGGAGGTGAAAGTTCAAGAGTTGGGCAAAAAAATCAAGGTATTT.